This TCR beta chain comes out of a study of T-cell reconstitution after alpha-beta-depleted transplantation in children. Whole-study findings and limits: At around two months after transplant, the alpha-beta T cells were reportedly derived from several hundred expanded clones that came from non-depleted graft cells.

On this clonotype itself: Its antigen is as yet unknown.

Unique molecular identifiers were incorporated into the prepared TCRbeta library. TCRdb recomputed calls from the PCR reads with MiXCR, one row per CDR3 protein. The sample shows some 840,000 distinct CDR3 sequences, 16% of them seen only once. Germline assignment: CDR1 LNHNV and CDR2 YYDKDF (reference sequence). V lost 0 bases to trimming and J lost 9 bases, with 21 bases between them. This CDR3 spans 16 amino acids. The sample was PBMCs, mostly from graft donor cells, taken 360 days after TCRalphabeta/CD19-depleted stem cell transplant. The source of this sequence is a male patient under 18 who had a stem cell transplant for acute lymphoblastic leukemia, so the T cells may come from the graft donor. V and J are TRBV15 and TRBJ2-7; D is perhaps TRBD1 (6 bases). The CDR3 DNA is TGTGCCACCAGCAGAGATGCCACAGGGAATTTACGAGCGCAGTACTTC. Translating gives CATSRDATGNLRAQYF.